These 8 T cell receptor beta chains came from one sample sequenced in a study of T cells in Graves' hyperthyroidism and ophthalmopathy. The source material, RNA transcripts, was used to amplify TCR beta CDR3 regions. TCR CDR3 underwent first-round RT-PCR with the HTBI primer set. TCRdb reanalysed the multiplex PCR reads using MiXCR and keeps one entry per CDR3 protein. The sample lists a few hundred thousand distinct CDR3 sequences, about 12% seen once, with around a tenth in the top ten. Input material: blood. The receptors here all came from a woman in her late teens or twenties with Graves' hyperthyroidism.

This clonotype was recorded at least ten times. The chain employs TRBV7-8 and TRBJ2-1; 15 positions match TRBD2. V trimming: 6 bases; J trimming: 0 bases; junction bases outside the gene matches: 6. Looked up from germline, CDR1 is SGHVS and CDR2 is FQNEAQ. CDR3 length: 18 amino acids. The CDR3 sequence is CASRGLAGGLRSYNEQFF. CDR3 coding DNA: TGTGCCAGCAGGGGACTAGCGGGGGGCCTCCGCTCCTACAATGAGCAGTTCTTC.

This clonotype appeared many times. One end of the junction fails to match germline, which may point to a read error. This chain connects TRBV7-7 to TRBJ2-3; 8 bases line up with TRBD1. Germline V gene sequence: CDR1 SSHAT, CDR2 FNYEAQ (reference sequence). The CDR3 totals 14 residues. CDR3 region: CASSPGTGADTQYF. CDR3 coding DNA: TGTGCTAGCAGCCCCGGGACAGGCGCAGATACGCAGTATTTT.

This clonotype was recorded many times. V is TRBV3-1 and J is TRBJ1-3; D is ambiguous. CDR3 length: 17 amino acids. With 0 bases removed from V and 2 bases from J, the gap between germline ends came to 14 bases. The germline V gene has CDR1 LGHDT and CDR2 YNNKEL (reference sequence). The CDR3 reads CASSQEVRRAAGNTIYF. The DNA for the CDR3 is TGTGCCAGCAGCCAAGAAGTACGTAGAGCTGCTGGAAACACCATATATTTT. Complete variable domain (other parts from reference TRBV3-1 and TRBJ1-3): DTAVSQTPKYLVTQMGNDKSIKCEQNLGHDTMYWYKQDSKKFLKIMFSYNNKELIINETVPNRFSPKSPDKAHLNLHINSLELGDSAVYFCASSQEVRRAAGNTIYFGEGSWLTVV.

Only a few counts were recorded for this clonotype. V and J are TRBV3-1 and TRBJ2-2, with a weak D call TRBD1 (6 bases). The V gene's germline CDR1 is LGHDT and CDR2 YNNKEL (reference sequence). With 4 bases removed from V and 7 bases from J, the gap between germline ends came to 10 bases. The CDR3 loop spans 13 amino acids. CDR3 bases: TGTGCCAGCAGCCTAGGACAGCTCGGGGAGCTGTTTTTT. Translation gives CASSLGQLGELFF.

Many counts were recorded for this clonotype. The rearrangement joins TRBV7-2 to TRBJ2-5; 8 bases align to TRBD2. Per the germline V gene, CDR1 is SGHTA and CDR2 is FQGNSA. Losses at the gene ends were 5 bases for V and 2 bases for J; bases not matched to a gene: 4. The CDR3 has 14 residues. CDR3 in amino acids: CASSISSGQETQYF. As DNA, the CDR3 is TGTGCCAGCAGCATCTCTAGCGGGCAAGAGACCCAGTACTTC.

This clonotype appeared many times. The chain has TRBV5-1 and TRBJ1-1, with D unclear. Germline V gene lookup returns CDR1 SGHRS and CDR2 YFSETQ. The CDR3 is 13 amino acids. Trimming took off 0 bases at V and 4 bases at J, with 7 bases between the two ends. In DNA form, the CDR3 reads TGCGCCAGCAGCTTGGAGGCCCGCACTGAAGCTTTCTTT. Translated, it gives CASSLEARTEAFF. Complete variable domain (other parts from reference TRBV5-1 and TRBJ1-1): KAGVTQTPRYLIKTRGQQVTLSCSPISGHRSVSWYQQTPGQGLQFLFEYFSETQRNKGNFPGRFSGRQFSNSRSEMNVSTLELGDSALYLCASSLEARTEAFFGQGTRLTVV.

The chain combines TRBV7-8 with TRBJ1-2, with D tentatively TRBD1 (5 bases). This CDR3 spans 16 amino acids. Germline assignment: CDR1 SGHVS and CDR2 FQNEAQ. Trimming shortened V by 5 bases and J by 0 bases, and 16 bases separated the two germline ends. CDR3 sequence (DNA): TGTGCCAGCAGCCGGGGGTCGGGACCACCTAACTATGGCTACACCTTC. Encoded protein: CASSRGSGPPNYGYTF.

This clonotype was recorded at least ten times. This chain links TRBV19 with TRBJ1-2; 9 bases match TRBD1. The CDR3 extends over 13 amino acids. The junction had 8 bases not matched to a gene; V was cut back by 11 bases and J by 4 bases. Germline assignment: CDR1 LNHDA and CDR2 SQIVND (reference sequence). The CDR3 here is CAALDRGRYGYTF. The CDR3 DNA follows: TGTGCCGCACTGGACAGGGGCCGCTATGGCTACACCTTC.